This T cell receptor (beta chain) derives from a study of shared clonotypes between healthy human individuals. Assay used: immunoSEQ multiplex PCR; TCRdb lists only in-frame clones, some missing. The sample consists of approximately 470,000 clones, roughly 80% of them appearing once. V gave up 3 bases and J gave up 4 bases, with 16 bases separating them. Germline V CDR1 and CDR2: SGHNT, YYREEE (reference sequence). The CDR3 consists of 15 residues. This clone was detected many times. The receptor comes from a woman aged 40 to 50 in good health. Some clones in this sample may be carry-over from other donors' samples. Material for sequencing was PBMCs. The rearrangement joins TRBV5-4 to TRBJ1-1; D gene unclear. The CDR3 region is CASSSLNSGSTEAFF. CDR3 nucleotides: TGTGCCAGCAGCTCCCTTAACTCCGGTAGCACTGAAGCTTTCTTT.